The present T cell receptor beta chain was sequenced within a study of lymphopenia after photon versus proton radiotherapy. Turning to this clone: Its target is unknown.

Profiled with immunoSEQ multiplex PCR; TCRdb holds only in-frame clones, not every one. The table has over 25,000 clones, approximately 84% seen once; the top ten hold about 14%. Germline loops: CDR1 MDHEN, CDR2 SYDVKM. V was pared by 5 bases and J by 7 bases, with 7 bases of the junction left unmatched. The CDR3 is 14 amino acids. General observations from the study: After the lymphocyte nadir, photon-treated repertoires showed oligoclonal expansion, especially of CD8+ Temra cells.

This chain connects TRBV28 to TRBJ1-4; 7 nucleotides agree with TRBD1. The material sequenced was peripheral blood, taken from a patient treated with proton-based radiotherapy. The sequence derives from a woman aged 70 to 79 with pancreatic cancer. CDR3: CASSQQGIPEKLFF. The CDR3 DNA sequence: TGTGCCAGCAGTCAACAGGGGATTCCTGAAAAACTGTTTTTT. The full variable domain, with the rest looked up from reference TRBV28 and TRBJ1-4, is DVKVTQSSRYLVKRTGEKVFLECVQDMDHENMFWYRQDPGLGLRLIYFSYDVKMKEKGDIPEGYSVSREKKERFSLILESASTNQTSMYLCASSQQGIPEKLFFGSGTQLSVL.